These 29 T cell receptor beta chains came from one sample sequenced in a study of blood T cell repertoires in COVID-19 (dated by TCRdb to 2020 to 2021). The library was obtained by the immunoSEQ multiplex PCR assay. In TCRdb, the immuneACCESS table is reduced to in-frame sequences with V and J assigned. These tables do not hold every clone; where another copy was compared, an unresolved V gene accounts for under half, and the others remain unexplained. Across this sample there are fewer than 250,000 clones, with about 86% seen only once. Of the sample, around 23% is held by the ten largest clones. Sequences were obtained from PBMCs or T cells enriched from blood (not recorded which). These receptors all come from a woman aged 40 to 49 in a cohort exposed to, infected with or recovered from COVID-19 (not recorded which).

V and J are TRBV6-2 or TRBV6-3 and TRBJ1-1, with 8 bases lining up with TRBD1. The V gene's germline CDR1 is MNHEY and CDR2 SVGEGT. After removal of 1 base from V and 2 bases from J, the junction contained 6 bases not matched to a gene. This CDR3 has 16 amino acids. This CDR3 is CASSYYPDRGNTEAFF. CDR3 nucleotides: TGTGCCAGCAGTTACTACCCAGACAGGGGTAACACTGAAGCTTTCTTT.

This rearrangement joins TRBV20-1 to TRBJ1-1, with TRBD1 identical over 7 bases. The germline gives CDR1 DFQATT, CDR2 SNEGSKA (reference sequence). There are 11 residues in the CDR3. V was clipped by 3 bases and J by 13 bases; unmatched bases: 8. The CDR3 loop is CSAREDRYVFF. CDR3 nucleotides: TGCAGTGCTAGGGAGGACAGGTATGTTTTCTTT.

This clone was detected only a few times. The CDR3 region is CASSFSGRAATDTQYF. The CDR3 coding sequence is TGTGCCAGCAGTTTTAGTGGGAGGGCGGCAACAGATACGCAGTATTTT. The chain has TRBV28 and TRBJ2-3, with 7 bases lining up with TRBD2. Germline trimming cut 3 bases from V and 3 bases from J; bases unmatched to any gene: 9. Germline V CDR1 and CDR2: MDHEN, SYDVKM. The length of the CDR3 is 16 residues.

V is TRBV18 and J is TRBJ1-1; tentatively, D is TRBD1 (5 bases). The V end was cut by 3 bases, the J end by 6 bases, with 14 bases between. CDR3 length: 14 amino acids. Germline CDR1 and CDR2: KGHSH and LQKENI. The CDR3 region is CASSPEGQGAEAFF. The CDR3 DNA sequence: TGTGCCAGCTCACCTGAAGGCCAAGGGGCTGAAGCTTTCTTT.

This clone occurred once. J is TRBJ2-1 and V is TRBV12-3 or TRBV12-4; possible D gene TRBD1, 6 bases. The CDR3 spans 13 residues. With 6 bases removed from V and 9 bases from J, the gap between germline ends came to 15 bases. DNA for the CDR3: TGTGCCAGCAGATCCGCCCCAGGGGTTGAGCAGTTCTTC. It yields the protein CASRSAPGVEQFF.

The chain employs TRBV4-1 and TRBJ2-7; D remains unclear. CDR1 and CDR2 (germline): MGHRA, YSYEKL. The CDR3 runs 16 residues. V was clipped by 0 bases and J by 3 bases, with 15 bases between them. CDR3 protein: CASSQESSQANYEQYF. The CDR3 DNA is TGCGCCAGCAGCCAAGAATCGAGTCAGGCCAACTACGAGCAGTACTTC.

The chain recombines TRBV27 with TRBJ2-7, with D maybe TRBD1 (6 bases). V gave up 6 bases and J gave up 6 bases, with 9 bases separating them. This CDR3 is 11 amino acids long. CDR1 and CDR2 (germline): MNHEY, SMNVEV (reference sequence). CDR3 region: CASRSGVEQYF. The CDR3 coding sequence is TGTGCCAGCAGATCAGGGGTCGAGCAGTACTTC.

For the CDR3, the DNA is TGTGCCAGCAGTCCTGGACACAACACCGGGGAGCTGTTTTTT. Translation: CASSPGHNTGELFF. V is TRBV7-2 and J is TRBJ2-2, with TRBD1 as a possible D gene (5 bases). Germline-derived CDR1 and CDR2 are SGHTA and FQGNSA. The CDR3 length is 14 residues. V was pared by 6 bases and J by 2 bases, with 10 bases between.

The chain has TRBV10-1 and TRBJ2-1; D is perhaps TRBD1 (6 bases). There are 13 residues in the CDR3. Looked up from germline, CDR1 is WNHNN and CDR2 is SYGVQD (reference sequence). The V end lost 4 bases, the J end lost 4 bases, and 8 bases lay between the germline ends. CDR3 DNA: TGCGCCAGCAGTGGGACAGCGTACAATGAGCAGTTCTTC. As protein: CASSGTAYNEQFF.

The count of this clone is one. V is TRBV28 and J is TRBJ1-4; TRBD1 agrees at 7 bases. This CDR3 contains 14 residues. The trim removed 2 bases at V and 7 bases at J, leaving 4 bases unmatched. CDR1 MDHEN and CDR2 SYDVKM come from the germline V gene. This CDR3 reads CASSLRQGGEKLFF. Here the CDR3 DNA reads TGTGCCAGCAGTTTACGACAGGGAGGTGAAAAACTGTTTTTT.

The gene calls are TRBV7-6 and TRBJ2-7; D may be TRBD2 (6 bases). Germline CDR1 and CDR2: SGHVS and FNYEAQ. CDR3 length: 14 residues. Trimming stripped 5 bases from V and 4 bases from J, with 15 bases between. CDR3 sequence (DNA): TGTGCCAGCAGCCCCCGGGAGTGGGGATACGAGCAGTACTTC. It codes for CASSPREWGYEQYF.

This chain joins TRBV3-1 (or the pseudogene TRBV3-2) and TRBJ1-2; D unclear. Germline CDR1 and CDR2: LGHDT and YNNKEL (reference sequence). The CDR3 loop spans 12 amino acids. V dropped 4 bases and J dropped 0 bases, with 3 bases sitting between them. CDR3 amino acids: CASSLANYGYTF. The CDR3 DNA reads TGTGCCAGCAGCCTAGCTAACTATGGCTACACCTTC.

The rearrangement links TRBV10-3 to TRBJ1-1, with a possible D match to TRBD1 (6 bases). The CDR3 is 12 amino acids. From germline, CDR1 is ENHRY and CDR2 SYGVKD. V lost 9 bases to trimming and J lost 5 bases, with 13 bases between them. CDR3 residues: CAIQGISTEAFF. For the CDR3, the DNA is TGTGCCATACAGGGTATTTCGACTGAAGCTTTCTTT.

This chain uses TRBV27 with TRBJ1-4, with TRBD1 matching over 7 bases. Trimming removed 6 bases from V and 5 bases from J; junction bases left unmatched: 9. This CDR3 contains 15 residues. Germline V gives CDR1 MNHEY, CDR2 SMNVEV (reference sequence). The CDR3 bases are TGTGCCAGCAGACCCGGGGACAGCCCGAATGAAAAACTGTTTTTT. This sequence encodes CASRPGDSPNEKLFF. Based on the CDR3 plus reference TRBV27 and TRBJ1-4, the full variable domain is EAQVTQNPRYLITVTGKKLTVTCSQNMNHEYMSWYRQDPGLGLRQIYYSMNVEVTDKGDVPEGYKVSRKEKRNFPLILESPSPNQTSLYFCASRPGDSPNEKLFFGSGTQLSVL.

This clone was found once. This rearrangement joins TRBV2 to TRBJ2-5, with 9 positions matching TRBD2. The V and J ends lost 8 bases and 4 bases, in that order; junction bases with no gene match: 11. The CDR3 runs 15 residues. From germline, CDR1 is SNHLY and CDR2 FYNNEI. The CDR3 sequence is CASLRGGGSTETQYF. DNA of the CDR3: TGTGCCAGCCTGCGGGGGGGCGGTTCGACAGAGACCCAGTACTTC.

This chain joins TRBV4-1 and TRBJ1-6; the D is unclear. CDR1 is MGHRA, CDR2 YSYEKL, per germline. The ends were cut back, 0 bases at V and 7 bases at J, with 7 bases in the middle. This CDR3 contains 14 residues. The chain's CDR3 is CASSQDAGNSPLHF. In DNA form, the CDR3 reads TGCGCCAGCAGCCAAGATGCGGGGAATTCACCCCTCCACTTT.

The chain uses TRBV4-1 and TRBJ1-1, with D hard to call. CDR1 is MGHRA and CDR2 is YSYEKL in the germline V gene. Trimming stripped 4 bases from V and 1 base from J, with 10 bases between. CDR3 size: 14 residues. CDR3: CASSPPRRNTEAFF. The CDR3 DNA reads as TGCGCCAGCAGCCCCCCGCGGAGGAACACTGAAGCTTTCTTT.

This sequence joins TRBV7-8 and TRBJ1-5, with D possibly TRBD1 on 5 matching bases. The CDR3 loop spans 15 amino acids. Germline lookup yields CDR1 SGHVS and CDR2 FQNEAQ. The V end lost 4 bases, the J end lost 6 bases, and 16 bases lay between the germline ends. CDR3 nucleotides: TGTGCCAGCAGCTCCTTGGACAAGCGAGGTCAGCCCCAGCATTTT. As protein: CASSSLDKRGQPQHF.

V usage is TRBV13 and J usage is TRBJ2-2, with 8 bases that match TRBD2. The CDR3 sequence is 15 residues long. Germline CDR1 and CDR2: PRHDT and FYEKMQ (reference sequence). The trim removed 5 bases at V and 0 bases at J, leaving 2 bases unmatched. The CDR3 DNA follows: TGTGCCAGCAGCATGGGACTAGCGAACACCGGGGAGCTGTTTTTT. It is translated as CASSMGLANTGELFF. The full variable domain, completed using reference TRBV13 and TRBJ2-2, is AAGVIQSPRHLIKEKRETATLKCYPIPRHDTVYWYQQGPGQDPQFLISFYEKMQSDKGSIPDRFSAQQFSDYHSELNMSSLELGDSALYFCASSMGLANTGELFFGEGSRLTVL.

The chain employs TRBV2 and TRBJ1-2; possibly TRBD1 for D (5 bases). V was trimmed by 0 bases and J by 2 bases, leaving 7 bases between them. This CDR3 contains 14 residues. CDR1 and CDR2 from the germline V gene are SNHLY and FYNNEI. The chain's CDR3 is CASSEAGGNYGYTF. CDR3 coding DNA: TGTGCCAGCAGTGAAGCCGGGGGGAACTATGGCTACACCTTC. The variable domain in full, with the rest retrieved from reference TRBV2 and TRBJ1-2, is EPEVTQTPSHQVTQMGQEVILRCVPISNHLYFYWYRQILGQKVEFLVSFYNNEISEKSEIFDDQFSVERPDGSNFTLKIRSTKLEDSAMYFCASSEAGGNYGYTFGSGTRLTVV.

The genes are TRBV7-6 and TRBJ2-1, with 8 bases that match TRBD2. Per the germline V gene, CDR1 is SGHVS and CDR2 is FNYEAQ. The CDR3 covers 16 residues. After removal of 3 bases from V and 3 bases from J, the junction contained 7 bases not matched to a gene. The CDR3 region has the DNA TGTGCCAGCAGCTTGGAGCGCGGGACTAGCTACAATGAGCAGTTCTTC. Translated: CASSLERGTSYNEQFF.

DNA for the CDR3: TGCAGCGGTTGGACAGGAGCCTACAATGAGCAGTTCTTC. Protein: CSGWTGAYNEQFF. The V and J genes are TRBV29-1 and TRBJ2-1, with 7 bases that match TRBD1. This CDR3 is 13 amino acids long. After removal of 7 bases from V and 2 bases from J, the junction contained 5 bases not matched to a gene. The germline V gene has CDR1 SQVTM and CDR2 ANQGSEA.

The chain uses TRBV6-1 and TRBJ2-1, with 10 nucleotides matching TRBD2. V shed 3 bases and J 8 bases; nucleotides not matched to a gene: 16. The germline V gene has CDR1 MNHNS and CDR2 SASEGT. The length of the CDR3 is 18 residues. The CDR3 is CASSEKSPGLALSDEQFF. As DNA, the CDR3 is TGTGCCAGCAGTGAGAAATCTCCGGGACTAGCGTTATCCGATGAGCAGTTCTTC.

This sequence joins TRBV9 and TRBJ2-1, with 10 bases lining up with TRBD2. After removal of 4 bases from V and 10 bases from J, the junction contained 11 bases not matched to a gene. The CDR3 covers 15 residues. Per germline, CDR1 SGDLS and CDR2 YYNGEE. Here the CDR3 DNA reads TGTGCCAGCAGCTTGGAGCGGGAGGGTATACGCGAGCAGTTCTTC. This sequence encodes CASSLEREGIREQFF.

The chain has TRBV24-1 and TRBJ2-4; D gene uncertain. Per germline, CDR1 KGHDR and CDR2 SFDVKD. The CDR3 spans 13 residues. Trimming removed 4 bases at V and 3 bases at J, with 6 bases between. This CDR3 reads CATSEASKNIQYF. CDR3 in DNA: TGTGCCACCAGTGAAGCAAGCAAAAACATTCAGTACTTC.

The chain uses TRBV19 and TRBJ1-3, with D perhaps matching TRBD1 (6 bases). This CDR3 has 16 amino acids. The V end was cut by 3 bases, the J end by 0 bases, with 12 bases between. CDR1 LNHDA and CDR2 SQIVND come from the germline V gene (reference sequence). The CDR3 DNA reads as TGTGCCAGTAGTATTGAAACAGGGAGCTCTGGAAACACCATATATTTT. Its translation: CASSIETGSSGNTIYF.

This chain joins TRBV10-1 and TRBJ2-1, with D tentatively TRBD1 (6 bases). The V end was cut by 5 bases, the J end by 13 bases, with 21 bases between. The CDR3 totals 14 residues. Germline V gives CDR1 WNHNN, CDR2 SYGVQD (reference sequence). The CDR3 nucleotides read TGCGCCAGCAGTTCCCTTGAGGGGGATGCCAGACAGTTCTTC. It is translated as CASSSLEGDARQFF.

The V gene is TRBV2, the J gene TRBJ1-6; D not resolved. From germline, CDR1 is SNHLY and CDR2 FYNNEI. V dropped 5 bases and J dropped 6 bases, with 8 bases sitting between them. This CDR3 spans 13 amino acids. The DNA of the CDR3 is TGTGCCAGCAGTTCAGGCGCTAATTCACCCCTCCACTTT. As protein: CASSSGANSPLHF.

The chain joins TRBV7-9 to TRBJ1-1; weak D call: TRBD1 (5 bases). CDR1 and CDR2 from the germline V gene are SEHNR and FQNEAQ (reference sequence). Trimming left V 5 bases short and J 6 bases short, with 16 bases between. CDR3 length: 14 residues. CDR3 in DNA: TGTGCCAGCAGCCCCGTTGGAGGGGTGGCTGAAGCTTTCTTT. This translates into CASSPVGGVAEAFF.